The 28 T cell receptor beta chains given below trace back to one sample, sequenced in a study of cytomegalovirus exposure and HLA in healthy donors. The PCR used 60 Vbeta and 13 Jbeta primers. The table came from immunoSEQ multiplex PCR; TCRdb's copy has only in-frame clones and leaves some out. The sample includes more than 140,000 clones, about 75% of them seen just once. The specimen was PBMCs. Receptors were obtained from a man aged 40-49 years in good health and CMV-seronegative.

The chain links TRBV6-6 to TRBJ1-5, with D maybe TRBD1 (6 bases). This CDR3 comprises 13 residues. Germline V lookup: CDR1 MNHNY, CDR2 SVGAGI (reference sequence). Trimming took 5 bases from V and 5 from J, leaving 10 bases between them. CDR3 sequence: CASSPTGYQPQHF. In nucleotides, the CDR3 is TGTGCCAGCAGTCCTACAGGGTATCAGCCCCAGCATTTT.

In nucleotides, the CDR3 is TGTGCCAGCAGCTTGGACCAGGGGGCCTCACCCCTCCACTTT. It yields the protein CASSLDQGASPLHF. The genes are TRBV5-8 and TRBJ1-6; TRBD1 agrees at 8 bases. Germline V gene lookup returns CDR1 SGHTS and CDR2 YDEGEE. The CDR3 extends over 14 amino acids. V was clipped by 0 bases and J by 10 bases; unmatched bases: 3.

This rearrangement joins TRBV29-1 to TRBJ1-4, with D possibly TRBD1 on 6 matching bases. Trimming pared 4 bases from V and 1 base from J, leaving 10 bases between. Germline CDR1 is SQVTM and CDR2 is ANQGSEA. The CDR3 totals 14 residues. The CDR3 is CSVGGGRTNEKLFF. The CDR3, as DNA: TGCAGCGTTGGGGGGGGCAGAACTAATGAAAAACTGTTTTTT.

The chain is built from TRBV7-2 and TRBJ2-7; 11 positions agree with TRBD1. Per the germline V gene, CDR1 is SGHTA and CDR2 is FQGNSA. This CDR3 comprises 18 residues. The ends lost 2 bases at V and 3 bases at J; junction bases unmatched: 12. The CDR3 region is CASSLSGGGTGGNYEQYF. The DNA of the CDR3 is TGTGCCAGCAGCTTATCCGGGGGTGGGACAGGGGGTAACTACGAGCAGTACTTC.

The chain has TRBV18 and TRBJ2-7; tentatively, D is TRBD2 (5 bases). Trimming removed 2 bases from V and 5 bases from J, with 7 bases in between. Germline CDR1 and CDR2: KGHSH and LQKENI. CDR3 length equals 12 residues. The CDR3 region has the DNA TGTGCCAGCTCACCAGGGAGCGACGAGCAGTACTTC. It encodes CASSPGSDEQYF.

This clone appeared once. This rearrangement joins TRBV18 to TRBJ1-2; D ambiguous. CDR1 is KGHSH, CDR2 LQKENI, per germline. The V and J ends lost 1 base and 4 bases respectively, with 10 bases between them. This CDR3 is built from 14 residues. The DNA of the CDR3 is TGTGCCAGCTCACCACAAGTAGAAGCCTATGGCTACACCTTC. Its protein product is CASSPQVEAYGYTF.

V and J are TRBV7-9 and TRBJ2-3, with D unresolved. Germline values: CDR1 SEHNR, CDR2 FQNEAQ (reference sequence). Trimming took off 5 bases at V and 2 bases at J, with 14 bases between the two ends. There are 15 residues in the CDR3. The CDR3 region is CASSGASDLTDTQYF. CDR3 in DNA: TGTGCCAGCAGCGGAGCTAGTGACCTCACAGATACGCAGTATTTT. The whole variable domain, remainder taken from reference TRBV7-9 and TRBJ2-3, is DTGVSQNPRHKITKRGQNVTFRCDPISEHNRLYWYRQTLGQGPEFLTYFQNEAQLEKSRLLSDRFSAERPKGSFSTLEIQRTEQGDSAMYLCASSGASDLTDTQYFGPGTRLTVL.

The chain joins TRBV5-1 to TRBJ2-3; 10 bases are shared with TRBD2. V trimming: 0 bases; J trimming: 1 base; junction bases outside the gene matches: 8. CDR1 and CDR2 from the germline V gene are SGHRS and YFSETQ. CDR3 length: 18 residues. The chain's CDR3 is CASSLERLAGARTDTQYF. The CDR3 nucleotides are TGCGCCAGCAGCTTGGAACGGCTAGCGGGGGCCCGCACAGATACGCAGTATTTT.

The chain recombines TRBV28 with TRBJ1-2; possible D gene TRBD1, 5 bases. The CDR3 is 18 amino acids. Germline lookup yields CDR1 MDHEN and CDR2 SYDVKM. Between the trimmed V and J ends, which lost 6 bases and 3 bases, there was a span of 26 bases. This CDR3 is CASRQHGAERGYDYGYTF. The CDR3 bases are TGTGCCAGCAGACAACATGGGGCAGAAAGGGGCTATGACTATGGCTACACCTTC.

This clone showed up just a few times. The rearrangement joins TRBV6-1 to TRBJ1-1, with D maybe TRBD1 (5 bases). The V end was cut by 2 bases, the J end by 10 bases, with 14 bases between. This CDR3 comprises 13 residues. Germline CDR1 and CDR2: MNHNS and SASEGT. CDR3 loop: CASSENKGGAAFF. The CDR3 DNA reads as TGTGCCAGCAGTGAAAATAAGGGAGGGGCAGCTTTCTTT.

The genes are TRBV18 and TRBJ1-4; a weak D match, TRBD1 (5 bases). The CDR3 has 15 amino acids. CDR1 and CDR2 (germline): KGHSH, LQKENI. V gave up 3 bases and J gave up 5 bases, with 13 bases separating them. CDR3 coding DNA: TGTGCCAGCTCACCGAGCTGGGGGGGGAATGAAAAACTGTTTTTT. It translates to CASSPSWGGNEKLFF. Supplemented by reference TRBV18 and TRBJ1-4, the full variable domain reads NAGVMQNPRHLVRRRGQEARLRCSPMKGHSHVYWYRQLPEEGLKFMVYLQKENIIDESGMPKERFSAEFPKEGPSILRIQQVVRGDSAAYFCASSPSWGGNEKLFFGSGTQLSVL.

The chain links TRBV6-1 to TRBJ2-7, with 14 nucleotides matching TRBD2. The V and J ends lost 9 bases and 0 bases, in that order; junction bases with no gene match: 4. Germline-derived CDR1 and CDR2 are MNHNS and SASEGT. CDR3 length: 15 amino acids. The CDR3 nucleotides are TGTGCCAGTGGACTAGCGGGGGGCCTCTCCTACGAGCAGTACTTC. Translation gives CASGLAGGLSYEQYF.

The chain combines TRBV19 with TRBJ2-1; D gene uncertain. Germline-derived CDR1 and CDR2 are LNHDA and SQIVND (reference sequence). Trimming pared 2 bases from V and 9 bases from J, leaving 8 bases between. CDR3 length: 12 residues. In nucleotides, the CDR3 is TGTGCCAGTAGTATACATGCTACTGAGCAGTTCTTC. This encodes CASSIHATEQFF.

This rearrangement joins TRBV7-9 to TRBJ2-5; 8 bases are a match to TRBD2. The length of the CDR3 is 11 residues. The V segment lost 11 bases and the J segment 5 bases; nucleotides outside the gene matches: 4. CDR1 and CDR2 (germline): SEHNR, FQNEAQ (reference sequence). In DNA form, the CDR3 reads TGTGCCTGTAGCGGGGATGAGACCCAGTACTTC. It translates to CACSGDETQYF.

The chain carries TRBV29-1 and TRBJ2-1; 10 bases align to TRBD1. Germline lookup yields CDR1 SQVTM and CDR2 ANQGSEA. This CDR3 region has 13 residues. V shed 8 bases and J 3 bases; nucleotides not matched to a gene: 4. The CDR3 nucleotides are TGCAGCACCGGGACAGGGGTCTACAATGAGCAGTTCTTC. Protein product: CSTGTGVYNEQFF.

This clone was observed a single time. The chain's CDR3 is CASSLAPVNTEAFF. The CDR3 coding sequence is TGTGCCAGCAGCTTAGCCCCTGTGAACACTGAAGCTTTCTTT. The chain is built from TRBV7-2 and TRBJ1-1; D not resolved. With 0 bases removed from V and 0 bases from J, the gap between germline ends came to 5 bases. This CDR3 spans 14 amino acids. Germline CDR1 SGHTA, CDR2 FQGNSA.

The rearrangement uses TRBV5-1 and TRBJ2-3, with D possibly TRBD1 on 5 matching bases. This CDR3 comprises 13 residues. Germline V gene lookup returns CDR1 SGHRS and CDR2 YFSETQ. V was trimmed by 0 bases and J by 9 bases, leaving 11 bases between them. The chain's CDR3 is CASSLGADITQYF. The CDR3 DNA sequence: TGCGCCAGCAGCTTGGGGGCGGACATAACGCAGTATTTT.

This clone was seen once. V gene TRBV6-5 combines with J gene TRBJ1-2; D is possibly TRBD1 (5 bases). Germline V lookup: CDR1 MNHEY, CDR2 SVGAGI. CDR3 length equals 14 residues. The V end was cut by 0 bases, the J end by 4 bases, with 9 bases between. The DNA for the CDR3 is TGTGCCAGCAGTTACTCGGGGCAGATCTATGGCTACACCTTC. It is translated as CASSYSGQIYGYTF.

This chain links TRBV18 with TRBJ1-5; no clear D. The germline V and J ends were trimmed by 2 bases and 7 bases, with 15 bases remaining between them. This CDR3 has 15 amino acids. Per germline, CDR1 KGHSH and CDR2 LQKENI. The DNA of the CDR3 is TGTGCCAGCTCACCATTCGGGAGGTCCGGGCAGCCCCAGCATTTT. Translated, it gives CASSPFGRSGQPQHF.

The chain uses TRBV15 and TRBJ1-2; D not certain. Trimming shortened V by 1 base and J by 6 bases, and 9 bases separated the two germline ends. This CDR3 contains 13 residues. Germline assignment: CDR1 LNHNV and CDR2 YYDKDF (reference sequence). Here the CDR3 DNA reads TGTGCCACCAGCAGAGGGGCCTTGGATGGCTACACCTTC. Translating it yields CATSRGALDGYTF.

This rearrangement joins TRBV6-5 to TRBJ2-3; 11 bases match TRBD2. In germline, CDR1 is MNHEY, CDR2 SVGAGI. With V trimmed by 6 bases and J by 2 bases, 4 bases remained unmatched. The CDR3 is made up of 15 amino acids. The CDR3 DNA is TGTGCCAGCAGCTTAGCGGGGGGGGTCACAGATACGCAGTATTTT. Protein: CASSLAGGVTDTQYF.

The chain recombines TRBV27 with TRBJ1-5; D may be TRBD1 (6 bases). CDR1 is MNHEY, CDR2 SMNVEV, per germline (reference sequence). Trimming removed 0 bases at V and 7 bases at J, with 13 bases between. The CDR3 contains 15 residues. The CDR3 DNA is TGTGCCAGCAGTTTATCGCGGGGGGCAGGGCAGCCCCAGCATTTT. The encoded protein is CASSLSRGAGQPQHF.

In regard to this clone: At one boundary the junction diverges from the germline segment, which might be a read error. This chain connects TRBV2 to TRBJ2-5; TRBD2 aligns across 7 bases. This CDR3 is 16 amino acids long. Germline assignment: CDR1 SNHLY and CDR2 FYNNEI. Here the CDR3 DNA reads TGTGCCAGCAGCGAAGAAGCGGGGCTAACCCCCCCAACCCAGTACTTC. Translation: CASSEEAGLTPPTQYF.

The V call is TRBV9, the J call TRBJ2-5; 9 nucleotides match TRBD2. Trimming removed 2 bases from V and 1 base from J; junction bases left unmatched: 3. The CDR3 totals 15 residues. CDR1 is SGDLS and CDR2 is YYNGEE in the germline V gene. DNA for the CDR3: TGTGCCAGCAGCGTGCGGGGGGGGCCCCAAGAGACCCAGTACTTC. Its translation is CASSVRGGPQETQYF.

The table lists this clone with a count of one. J is TRBJ2-1 and V is TRBV7-2; no firm D call. The CDR3 has 14 amino acids. Germline assignment: CDR1 SGHTA and CDR2 FQGNSA. V shed 3 bases and J shed 4 bases, with 10 bases lying between them. CDR3 protein: CASSLVQVYNEQFF. For the CDR3, the DNA is TGTGCCAGCAGCTTGGTACAAGTGTACAATGAGCAGTTCTTC.

This clone has only one observation. The rearrangement uses TRBV27 and TRBJ1-1; a weak D match, TRBD1 (5 bases). CDR1 MNHEY and CDR2 SMNVEV come from the germline V gene (reference sequence). The CDR3 is made up of 15 amino acids. In nucleotides, the CDR3 is TGTGCATCTCAGGACCGGGCCGCAGGGCACACTGAAGCTTTCTTT. This codes for CASQDRAAGHTEAFF.

This chain links TRBV19 with TRBJ1-2; D remains ambiguous. The germline CDR1 and CDR2 sequences are LNHDA and SQIVND (reference sequence). The CDR3 has 15 amino acids. V lost 0 bases to trimming and J lost 1 base, with 9 bases between them. CDR3 sequence: CASSIDPFVNYGYTF. For the CDR3, the DNA is TGTGCCAGTAGTATAGATCCTTTCGTTAACTATGGCTACACCTTC.

The chain combines TRBV6-5 with TRBJ1-1; D is undetermined. CDR1 and CDR2 from the germline V gene are MNHEY and SVGAGI. Trimming left V 7 bases short and J 0 bases short, with 9 bases between. The CDR3 totals 13 residues. CDR3 sequence reads: CASTGRLNTEAFF. In DNA form, the CDR3 reads TGTGCCAGCACAGGCCGTTTGAACACTGAAGCTTTCTTT.